These 22 T cell receptor beta chains were sequenced from one sample in a study of blood T cell repertoires in COVID-19. Clones were sequenced by immunoSEQ multiplex PCR, and TCRdb holds only the in-frame ones, with some missing. Of over 200,000 clones in the sample, about nine tenths were seen once. Source material: peripheral blood. These receptors all stem from a man aged 30 to 39 with COVID-19, enrolled during active disease.

The rearrangement joins TRBV10-3 to TRBJ2-5; 9 bases fit TRBD2. The length of the CDR3 is 15 residues. CDR1 and CDR2 from the germline V gene are ENHRY and SYGVKD. V lost 4 bases to trimming and J lost 5 bases; unmatched junction nucleotides: 8. DNA for the CDR3: TGTGCCATCAGTGCTTCTTTAAGCGGGAGGGAGACCCAGTACTTC. This translates into CAISASLSGRETQYF.

The rearrangement joins TRBV6-5 to TRBJ2-7, with TRBD1 matching 8 bases. Germline CDR1 reads MNHEY; CDR2 reads SVGAGI. V shed 6 bases and J 4 bases; nucleotides not matched to a gene: 8. This CDR3 has 14 residues. In DNA form, the CDR3 reads TGTGCCAGCAGGGACGGGACAGGAGCGTACGAGCAGTACTTC. This encodes CASRDGTGAYEQYF.

The V and J genes are TRBV15 and TRBJ2-1; no clear D gene. Germline values: CDR1 LNHNV, CDR2 YYDKDF (reference sequence). Trimming left V 4 bases short and J 9 bases short, with 13 bases between. This CDR3 spans 13 amino acids. The CDR3 DNA follows: TGTGCCACCAGCACCCCTCAATCGGGTGAGCAGTTCTTC. It specifies CATSTPQSGEQFF.

V and J are TRBV6-2 or TRBV6-3 and TRBJ2-2; 13 bases fit TRBD2. After removal of 5 bases from V and 0 bases from J, the junction contained 12 bases not matched to a gene. The CDR3 totals 20 residues. CDR1 and CDR2 from the germline V gene are MNHEY and SVGEGT. The CDR3 spells CASSHPGLAGLRSNTGELFF. CDR3 sequence (DNA): TGTGCCAGCAGTCATCCGGGACTAGCGGGATTGAGGTCGAACACCGGGGAGCTGTTTTTT.

The chain employs TRBV5-1 and TRBJ1-1, with a possible D match to TRBD1 (5 bases). The CDR3 has 14 amino acids. Germline V CDR1 and CDR2: SGHRS, YFSETQ. V lost 4 bases, J lost 10 bases, and 20 bases lay in between. The CDR3 region is CASSNEEGRRGAFF. CDR3 nucleotide sequence: TGCGCCAGCAGCAACGAGGAGGGCAGGAGGGGAGCTTTCTTT.

As for this clone: The same CDR3 can be traced to other DNA sequences in this sample. The chain joins TRBV20-1 to TRBJ2-2, with TRBD2 matching 10 bases. Germline V gene data show CDR1 as DFQATT and CDR2 as SNEGSKA (reference sequence). With V trimmed by 3 bases and J by 6 bases, 13 bases remained unmatched. This CDR3 spans 17 amino acids. CDR3 loop: CSASDSQAGGGAGELFF. CDR3 DNA sequence: TGCAGTGCTAGTGATTCGCAAGCGGGGGGGGGTGCCGGGGAGCTGTTTTTT.

The chain combines TRBV10-3 with TRBJ2-7, with a tentative D call TRBD1 (6 bases). Germline loops: CDR1 ENHRY, CDR2 SYGVKD. V was trimmed by 2 bases and J by 4 bases, leaving 15 bases between them. The CDR3 runs to 15 residues. The CDR3 coding sequence is TGTGCCATCAGTGAGATAACGACAGGCGCATACGAGCAGTACTTC. It is translated as CAISEITTGAYEQYF.

This clone was picked up a small number of times. The chain joins TRBV19 to TRBJ2-4, with D possibly TRBD1 on 6 matching bases. This CDR3 region has 15 residues. Trimming removed 6 bases from V and 4 bases from J, with 16 bases in between. Germline-derived CDR1 and CDR2 are LNHDA and SQIVND (reference sequence). CDR3 protein: CASSLQGFLKNIQYF. The CDR3 nucleotides are TGTGCCAGTAGCCTTCAGGGGTTTCTAAAAAACATTCAGTACTTC.

This clone was observed a single time. The J gene is TRBJ1-4, the V gene TRBV6-5, with D possibly matching TRBD1 (5 bases). There are 13 residues in the CDR3. Trimming removed 6 bases at V and 7 bases at J, with 12 bases between. Germline loops: CDR1 MNHEY, CDR2 SVGAGI. The CDR3 reads CASRFQGAEKLFF. The CDR3, as DNA: TGTGCCAGCAGGTTTCAGGGCGCTGAAAAACTGTTTTTT.

This clone was recorded only once. The chain links TRBV3-1 (or the pseudogene TRBV3-2) to TRBJ2-1; 8 bases are a match to TRBD2. The CDR3 is 16 residues long. V was pared by 0 bases and J by 5 bases, with 6 bases of the junction left unmatched. Germline V gene lookup returns CDR1 LGHDT and CDR2 YNNKEL (reference sequence). The CDR3 reads CASSQEKREPHNEQFF. The DNA for the CDR3 is TGTGCCAGCAGCCAAGAAAAGCGGGAGCCCCACAATGAGCAGTTCTTC.

This clone came up once. The V gene is TRBV6-5, the J gene TRBJ2-2, with a tentative D call TRBD2 (6 bases). V shed 6 bases and J shed 7 bases, with 18 bases lying between them. Germline CDR1 and CDR2: MNHEY and SVGAGI. The CDR3 consists of 15 residues. The CDR3 DNA reads as TGTGCCAGCAGCCCAGGAGGGTCGCTGGGCGGGGAGCTGTTTTTT. The encoded protein is CASSPGGSLGGELFF.

In its sample, this clone was seen once. The chain employs TRBV21-1 and TRBJ1-5; TRBD1 was called by the table and not checked on the DNA. TRBV21-1 is annotated as a pseudogene. This CDR3 is built from 21 residues. CDR3 protein: CASNKTPCGTGEGYSNQPQHF. CDR3 bases: TGTGCCAGCAACAAAACCCCTTGTGGGACAGGGGAGGGCTATAGCAATCAGCCCCAGCATTTT.

J is TRBJ2-1 and V is TRBV7-9; no definite D call. CDR3 length: 12 residues. Germline CDR1 SEHNR, CDR2 FQNEAQ (reference sequence). The germline V and J ends were trimmed by 0 bases and 9 bases, with 6 bases remaining between them. The DNA of the CDR3 is TGTGCCAGCAGCTTAGCGTCGGGTGAGCAGTTCTTC. Translated, it gives CASSLASGEQFF.

The chain joins TRBV3-1 (or the pseudogene TRBV3-2) to TRBJ2-3; 13 bases align to TRBD2. Unmatched junction bases numbered 1, after V lost 4 bases and J lost 6 bases. The CDR3 covers 14 residues. Per germline, CDR1 LGHDT and CDR2 YNNKEL (reference sequence). This CDR3 is CASSRTSGSDTQYF. CDR3 bases: TGTGCCAGCAGCCGGACTAGCGGGAGTGATACGCAGTATTTT.

V gene TRBV5-1 combines with J gene TRBJ1-1; weak D call: TRBD1 (6 bases). This CDR3 region has 17 residues. The V end lost 4 bases, the J end lost 4 bases, and 23 bases lay between the germline ends. In germline, CDR1 is SGHRS, CDR2 YFSETQ. CDR3 residues: CASSHIILGAPFTEAFF. The DNA of the CDR3 is TGCGCCAGCAGCCACATAATCTTGGGGGCCCCATTCACTGAAGCTTTCTTT.

This clone was observed once. The chain combines TRBV12-5 with TRBJ1-4; TRBD1 matches at 8 bases. V was pared by 3 bases and J by 8 bases, with 8 bases of the junction left unmatched. This CDR3 is built from 15 residues. Germline lookup yields CDR1 LGHNT and CDR2 FRNRAP. The CDR3 DNA sequence: TGTGCTAGTGGTTTTCAGACCCAGGGGGCGGAAAAACTGTTTTTT. Translated, it gives CASGFQTQGAEKLFF. The full variable domain, in which reference TRBV12-5 and TRBJ1-4 provide the parts outside the CDR3, is DARVTQTPRHKVTEMGQEVTMRCQPILGHNTVFWYRQTMMQGLELLAYFRNRAPLDDSGMPKDRFSAEMPDATLATLKIQPSEPRDSAVYFCASGFQTQGAEKLFFGSGTQLSVL.

This chain uses TRBV19 with TRBJ1-1; D uncertain. This CDR3 has 12 residues. V gave up 3 bases and J gave up 11 bases, with 13 bases separating them. Germline V gene sequence: CDR1 LNHDA, CDR2 SQIVND (reference sequence). CDR3 protein: CASSIPGFAAFF. In nucleotides, the CDR3 is TGTGCCAGTAGTATTCCAGGCTTCGCCGCTTTCTTT.

The V and J genes are TRBV7-8 and TRBJ2-5; 7 bases agree with TRBD1. The germline CDR1 and CDR2 sequences are SGHVS and FQNEAQ. The CDR3 runs 15 residues. Trimming took 3 bases from V and 5 from J; bases not matched to a gene: 9. CDR3 DNA sequence: TGTGCCAGCAGCTTCTCGACAGGGACGGGGGAGACCCAGTACTTC. It translates to CASSFSTGTGETQYF.

The rearrangement links TRBV5-6 to TRBJ2-7; 9 positions match TRBD1. V was clipped by 4 bases and J by 3 bases; unmatched bases: 8. Per the germline V gene, CDR1 is SGHDT and CDR2 is YYEEEE. The CDR3 is 15 amino acids. CDR3 DNA: TGTGCCAGCAGCCCTTCCGGGACAGGGAACTACGAGCAGTACTTC. Its translation is CASSPSGTGNYEQYF.

The chain uses TRBV5-1 and TRBJ2-7, with 9 nucleotides matching TRBD2. CDR3 length: 17 residues. Germline values: CDR1 SGHRS, CDR2 YFSETQ. J lost 5 bases, V lost 1 base, and 13 bases had no gene match. The CDR3 protein is CASSLYLSGSYFHEQYF. In DNA form, the CDR3 reads TGCGCCAGCAGCTTGTACCTTAGCGGGAGTTACTTTCACGAGCAGTACTTC.

J is TRBJ2-7 and V is TRBV24-1; 12 bases fit TRBD1. J gave up 2 bases and V 6 bases, and 7 bases lay outside the gene matches. This CDR3 has 16 residues. Germline values: CDR1 KGHDR, CDR2 SFDVKD. This chain's CDR3 is CATSKGQGAKAYEQYF. CDR3 nucleotides: TGTGCCACCAGTAAGGGACAGGGGGCTAAGGCCTACGAGCAGTACTTC.

The chain combines TRBV28 with TRBJ1-4, with D possibly matching TRBD1 (5 bases). The CDR3 consists of 14 residues. The germline V gene has CDR1 MDHEN and CDR2 SYDVKM. V lost 0 bases and J 8 bases, leaving 10 bases between the germline ends. CDR3 region: CASSLWGGVEKLFF. The CDR3 DNA reads as TGTGCCAGCAGTTTATGGGGGGGGGTCGAAAAACTGTTTTTT. Combining the CDR3 with reference TRBV28 and TRBJ1-4 gives the whole variable domain DVKVTQSSRYLVKRTGEKVFLECVQDMDHENMFWYRQDPGLGLRLIYFSYDVKMKEKGDIPEGYSVSREKKERFSLILESASTNQTSMYLCASSLWGGVEKLFFGSGTQLSVL.